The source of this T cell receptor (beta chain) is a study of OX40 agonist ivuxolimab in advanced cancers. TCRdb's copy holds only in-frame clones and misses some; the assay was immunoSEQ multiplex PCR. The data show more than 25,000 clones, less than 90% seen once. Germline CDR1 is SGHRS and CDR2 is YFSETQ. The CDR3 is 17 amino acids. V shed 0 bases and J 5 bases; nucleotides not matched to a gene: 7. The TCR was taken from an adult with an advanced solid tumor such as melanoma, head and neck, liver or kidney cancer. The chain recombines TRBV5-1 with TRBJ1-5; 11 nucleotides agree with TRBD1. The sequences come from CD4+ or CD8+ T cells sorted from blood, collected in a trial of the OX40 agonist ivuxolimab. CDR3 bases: TGCGCCAGCAGCTTGGATCCGGGACAGGGGGTTCATCAGCCCCAGCATTTT. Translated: CASSLDPGQGVHQPQHF.